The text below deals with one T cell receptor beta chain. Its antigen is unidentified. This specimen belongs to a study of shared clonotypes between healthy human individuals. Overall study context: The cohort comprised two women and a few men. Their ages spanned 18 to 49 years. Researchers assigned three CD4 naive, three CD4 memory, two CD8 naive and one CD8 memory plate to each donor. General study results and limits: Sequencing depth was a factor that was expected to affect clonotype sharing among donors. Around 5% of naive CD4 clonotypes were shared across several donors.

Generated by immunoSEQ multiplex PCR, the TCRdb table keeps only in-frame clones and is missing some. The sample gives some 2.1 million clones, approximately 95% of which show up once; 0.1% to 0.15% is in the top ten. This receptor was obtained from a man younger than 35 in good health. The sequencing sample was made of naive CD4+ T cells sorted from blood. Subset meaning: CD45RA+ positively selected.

The CDR3 coding sequence is TGTGCCAGCAGTGATAAGGGGTATCAGCCCCAGCATTTT. The encoded protein is CASSDKGYQPQHF. The chain employs TRBV2 and TRBJ1-5, with D tentatively TRBD1 (5 bases). The CDR3 consists of 13 residues. The V gene lost 3 bases and the J gene lost 5 bases, with 8 bases spanning the gap. Germline V gene data show CDR1 as SNHLY and CDR2 as FYNNEI.